The clone carrying this T cell receptor beta chain was picked up a small number of times. TCRdb called the 5' RACE reads again in MiXCR, with one record for every CDR3 protein. The table records about 200,000 distinct CDR3 sequences, about 13% of them present only once. The source of the sample is a study of CD8 T cells in ankylosing spondylitis. Germline V gene sequence: CDR1 SEHNR, CDR2 FQNEAQ (reference sequence). V shed 4 bases, J shed 2 bases, and the junction held 8 bases outside the gene matches. The CDR3 has 17 residues. The chain carries TRBV7-9 and TRBJ2-1; 10 bases match TRBD2. The source of this sequence is a male donor with ankylosing spondylitis or in good health (not recorded which). The sequencing input was blood, either unsorted or a sorted T cell fraction (not recorded which). The CDR3 sequence: CASSSFLLAGTYNEQFF. CDR3 nucleotides: TGTGCCAGCAGCTCTTTCCTACTAGCGGGAACCTACAATGAGCAGTTCTTC.